Listed below are T cell receptor beta chains from one sample, sequenced in a study of T cells after yellow fever vaccination. Via MiXCR, TCRdb re-called the 5' RACE reads, giving one row per CDR3 protein. The profile shows a few hundred thousand distinct CDR3 sequences, roughly 8.3% of them singletons. This material consisted of PBMCs, taken roughly 45 days after the first yellow fever vaccination. The receptors shown here come from a man younger than 35 who received the YFV17D yellow fever vaccine. The CDR3 runs from the conserved cysteine through the conserved F or W. A D gene is named only where the DNA matches it firmly. Clone sizes are given selectively: once, few, many, or a class where the clone is expanded.

TRBJ1-5,few,TRBV6-5,14,NA,TGTGCCAGCAGTCTTGGGGAAACGGGACAGCCCCAGCATTTT,CASSLGETGQPQHF
TRBJ2-7,many,TRBV7-2,17,NA,TGTGCCAGCAGCCCCGCCGTGGGGGGGCGTGGGTTCTACGAGCAGTACTTC,CASSPAVGGRGFYEQYF
TRBJ2-1,few,TRBV5-1,13,NA,TGCGCCAGCAGCTTGGAGGGGGTAGGCGAGCAGTTCTTC,CASSLEGVGEQFF
TRBJ1-5,few,TRBV19,12,NA,TGTGCCAGTCGGTACAGGGATCAGCCCCAGCATTTT,CASRYRDQPQHF
TRBJ1-2,NA,TRBV7-2,16,TRBD1,TGTGCCAGCAGCGTAAACAGGGGGCAGAGGTACTATGGCTACACCTTC,CASSVNRGQRYYGYTF
TRBJ2-3,few,TRBV10-3,15,NA,TGTGCCATCAGTGAGTCGAGTCAGGGTCCAGATACGCAGTATTTT,CAISESSQGPDTQYF
TRBJ1-6,few,TRBV6-1,16,NA,TGTGCCAGCAGAGATAACGGGGTTGCCTATAATTCACCCCTCCACTTT,CASRDNGVAYNSPLHF
TRBJ2-5,few,TRBV12-3/TRBV12-4,13,NA,TGTGCCAGCAGTTCCAGACAGGCCCGGACCCAGTACTTC,CASSSRQARTQYF
TRBJ1-2,few,TRBV5-4,15,TRBD1,TGTGCCAGCAGCTCCGGGACAGGGGCTTACTATGGCTACACCTTC,CASSSGTGAYYGYTF
TRBJ2-1,few,TRBV29-1,14,TRBD2,TGCAGCGTTGATTACCGGGGGGGCCGGGATGAGCAGTTCTTC,CSVDYRGGRDEQFF
TRBJ2-2,few,TRBV12-3/TRBV12-4,16,TRBD2,TGTGCCAGCAGTTGGGGACTAGCGGAAAACACCGGGGAGCTGTTTTTT,CASSWGLAENTGELFF
TRBJ2-7,NA,TRBV29-1,12,NA,TGCAGCGTGTCGGTCTCAGCTCAAGAGCAGTACTTC,CSVSVSAQEQYF
TRBJ2-7,NA,TRBV5-1,14,NA,TGCGCCAGCAGCTTGGGGGGGGACTCTCACGAGCAGTACTTC,CASSLGGDSHEQYF
TRBJ2-1,many,TRBV14,16,TRBD2,TGTGCCAGCAGCCAACTTAGGACTAGCGGGGGAGATGAGCAGTTCTTC,CASSQLRTSGGDEQFF
TRBJ2-3,many,TRBV5-6,16,NA,TGTGCCAGCACTCCCGGAGGGGGCCGGAGGGGAGATACGCAGTATTTT,CASTPGGGRRGDTQYF
TRBJ2-3,NA,TRBV6-1,13,NA,TGTGCCAGCAGTCCCAGGGTGCCAGATACGCAGTATTTT,CASSPRVPDTQYF
TRBJ1-5,NA,TRBV24-1,14,TRBD1,TGTGCCACCAGTGACGGACAGGGTGATCAGCCCCAGCATTTT,CATSDGQGDQPQHF
TRBJ1-4,few,TRBV6-1,15,TRBD1,TGTGCCAGCAGCCGCGGACAGGGGGCCTTGGAAAAACTGTTTTTT,CASSRGQGALEKLFF
TRBJ2-7,few,TRBV20-1,11,NA,TGCAGTGCTAGAGAGGATTACGAGCAGTACTTC,CSAREDYEQYF
TRBJ1-2,few,TRBV9,14,NA,TGTGCCAGCAGCCCCCAGACGGCTAACTATGGCTACACCTTC,CASSPQTANYGYTF
TRBJ2-3,many,TRBV7-6,14,NA,TGTGCCAGCAGCTTAGGGGCTAGTCAAGATACGCAGTATTTT,CASSLGASQDTQYF
TRBJ1-5,many,TRBV18,13,NA,TGCGCCAGCAGCCCGGGGGGAGACCAGCCCCAGCATTTT,CASSPGGDQPQHF
TRBJ2-1,few,TRBV12-3/TRBV12-4,14,TRBD2,TGTGCCAGCAGGACCGGGGGGTCGGGGAGTGAGCAGTTCTTC,CASRTGGSGSEQFF
TRBJ1-1,few,TRBV12-3/TRBV12-4,18,TRBD1,TGTGCCAGCAGCAGATCACCGCGGACAGGGAGAGTAGGCACTGAAGCTTTCTTT,CASSRSPRTGRVGTEAFF
TRBJ2-1,few,TRBV6-1,16,TRBD1,TGTGCCAGCAGTCCTATTGGAGACAGGGGCTACAATGAGCAGTTCTTC,CASSPIGDRGYNEQFF
TRBJ2-5,NA,TRBV5-1,13,NA,TGCGCCAGCAGCTTGTCCGGGTTTGAGACCCAGTACTTC,CASSLSGFETQYF
TRBJ2-3,few,TRBV5-1,14,NA,TGCGCCAGCCTTCGGGATACTAGCACAGATACGCAGTATTTT,CASLRDTSTDTQYF